The next 19 T cell receptor beta chains were all read from a single sample in a study of identical twins. MiXCR, run by TCRdb on the 5' RACE reads, gives a single entry per CDR3 protein. Of more than 1.5 million distinct CDR3 sequences listed, about 31% are singletons. The source material was cord blood. These receptors were collected from a newborn girl in good health.

To note about this clonotype: One end of the junction is discordant with germline, which a read error may explain. This chain connects TRBV11-2 to TRBJ2-6; D is perhaps TRBD1 (5 bases). The length of the CDR3 is 19 residues. Germline V gene lookup returns CDR1 SGHAT and CDR2 FQNNGV. CDR3 DNA sequence: TGTGCCAGCAGCTCCGTTCGTAAGCCGCTACTCTCTGGGGCCAACGTTCTGACTTTC. It codes for CASSSVRKPLLSGANVLTF.

This clonotype was seen a few times. The chain recombines TRBV2 with TRBJ2-1; the match to TRBD1 covers 11 bases. V shed 8 bases, J shed 0 bases, and the junction held 3 bases outside the gene matches. CDR1 and CDR2 (germline): SNHLY, FYNNEI. This CDR3 has 15 residues. The CDR3 DNA follows: TGTGCCAGCTGGACAGGGGGCCGCTCCTACAATGAGCAGTTCTTC. Amino acid sequence: CASWTGGRSYNEQFF.

This clonotype came up a few times. The chain uses TRBV20-1 and TRBJ1-2; D might be TRBD1 (5 bases). Germline loops: CDR1 DFQATT, CDR2 SNEGSKA (reference sequence). The CDR3 runs to 13 residues. The V end lost 0 bases, the J end lost 5 bases, and 10 bases lay between the germline ends. The CDR3 nucleotides are TGCAGTGCTAGAGAGGAGGGGAATTATGGCTACACCTTC. Translation: CSAREEGNYGYTF.

V is TRBV2 and J is TRBJ2-3, with 12 bases fitting TRBD2. The V gene end was trimmed by 6 bases and the J gene end by 6 bases; junction bases not matched to a gene: 7. In germline, CDR1 is SNHLY, CDR2 FYNNEI. This CDR3 comprises 15 residues. The CDR3 DNA sequence: TGTGCCAGCAGAAAACTAGCGGGGGGCCGGGATACGCAGTATTTT. Protein product: CASRKLAGGRDTQYF. The complete variable domain, with remaining parts taken from reference TRBV2 and TRBJ2-3, reads EPEVTQTPSHQVTQMGQEVILRCVPISNHLYFYWYRQILGQKVEFLVSFYNNEISEKSEIFDDQFSVERPDGSNFTLKIRSTKLEDSAMYFCASRKLAGGRDTQYFGPGTRLTVL.

This sequence joins TRBV28 and TRBJ1-5, with a weak D call TRBD1 (5 bases). V shed 6 bases and J shed 6 bases, with 21 bases lying between them. Germline assignment: CDR1 MDHEN and CDR2 SYDVKM. This CDR3 has 16 residues. Here the CDR3 DNA reads TGTGCCAGCAGCCGAAAAATCCCGGGCGGGGGTCAGCCCCAGCATTTT. This sequence encodes CASSRKIPGGGQPQHF.

The J gene is TRBJ1-1, the V gene TRBV7-9; no clear D gene. Germline CDR1 is SEHNR and CDR2 is FQNEAQ (reference sequence). Trimming left V 8 bases short and J 2 bases short, with 18 bases between. There are 15 residues in the CDR3. The CDR3 DNA reads as TGTGCCAGCGTCGATAGGCCGGCCGATAACACTGAAGCTTTCTTT. Its translation: CASVDRPADNTEAFF.

The CDR3 DNA reads as TGCAGTGCTACCGACAGGGTAAAGGGCTACACCTTC. Its protein product is CSATDRVKGYTF. The chain has TRBV20-1 and TRBJ1-2, with 7 bases lining up with TRBD1. CDR1 is DFQATT and CDR2 is SNEGSKA in the germline V gene (reference sequence). There are 12 residues in the CDR3. V was pared by 4 bases and J by 8 bases, with 7 bases of the junction left unmatched.

The V gene is TRBV18, the J gene TRBJ1-1; TRBD1 aligns across 7 bases. Trimming cost V 3 bases and J 7 bases; bases outside gene matches: 5. The CDR3 extends over 13 amino acids. Germline CDR1 reads KGHSH; CDR2 reads LQKENI. CDR3 sequence reads: CASSPGTEREAFF. The CDR3, as DNA: TGTGCCAGCTCACCTGGGACAGAGCGTGAAGCTTTCTTT.

There are a few counts of this clonotype. The chain is built from TRBV10-3 and TRBJ1-2; 8 bases are shared with TRBD1. Germline loops: CDR1 ENHRY, CDR2 SYGVKD. This CDR3 contains 13 residues. V lost 10 bases to trimming and J lost 1 base; unmatched junction nucleotides: 5. The CDR3 DNA follows: TGTGCCACCTACGACAGGGGTAACTATGGCTACACCTTC. Its translation: CATYDRGNYGYTF.

The V call is TRBV7-9, the J call TRBJ2-5, with no clear D. The CDR3 loop spans 12 amino acids. The V end was cut by 5 bases, the J end by 11 bases, with 15 bases between. CDR1 SEHNR and CDR2 FQNEAQ come from the germline V gene (reference sequence). As DNA, the CDR3 is TGTGCCAGCAGCCCCCGGTCCTCCTTGCAGTACTTC. This translates into CASSPRSSLQYF.

This clonotype was seen more than once but under ten times. The chain carries TRBV25-1 and TRBJ1-4; D remains ambiguous. Germline CDR1 and CDR2: MGHDK and SYGVNS. V shed 2 bases and J shed 2 bases, with 9 bases lying between them. This CDR3 spans 15 amino acids. The CDR3 here is CASSERRRTNEKLFF. The DNA of the CDR3 is TGTGCCAGCAGTGAAAGGCGCAGGACTAATGAAAAACTGTTTTTT.

V gene TRBV29-1 combines with J gene TRBJ1-6, with a possible D match to TRBD1 (6 bases). Trimming removed 7 bases at V and 10 bases at J, with 11 bases between. The germline CDR1 and CDR2 sequences are SQVTM and ANQGSEA. This CDR3 contains 11 residues. The CDR3 reads CSATGKSPLHF. CDR3 coding DNA: TGCAGCGCAACAGGGAAGTCACCCCTCCACTTT.

CDR3 region: CASSQEGGLAGAGRDEQYF. The CDR3 DNA reads as TGTGCCAGCAGCCAAGAAGGGGGGTTAGCGGGGGCAGGGAGGGACGAGCAGTACTTC. V gene TRBV4-2 combines with J gene TRBJ2-7; 9 nucleotides align to TRBD2. The CDR3 has 19 amino acids. The germline CDR1 and CDR2 sequences are LGHNA and YNFKEQ. V lost 0 bases to trimming and J lost 5 bases; unmatched junction nucleotides: 17.

The chain recombines TRBV6-5 with TRBJ2-3; D remains unclear. This CDR3 is 14 amino acids long. V was clipped by 5 bases and J by 0 bases, with 9 bases between them. Germline assignment: CDR1 MNHEY and CDR2 SVGAGI. DNA for the CDR3: TGTGCCAGCAGTCCTCGTTGGAGCACAGATACGCAGTATTTT. Its translation is CASSPRWSTDTQYF.

This clonotype has a single count. The chain couples TRBV6-1 to TRBJ2-4; a weak D match, TRBD1 (9 bases). The germline V gene encodes CDR1 MNHNS and CDR2 SASEGT. V lost 6 bases and J lost 13, with 25 bases in between. This CDR3 is 15 amino acids long. The chain's CDR3 is CASSLPGTGRGEQYF. The CDR3 coding sequence is TGTGCCAGCAGCCTACCCGGGACAGGGCGGGGGGAGCAGTACTTC.

This clonotype was recorded a few times. The rearrangement uses TRBV4-1 and TRBJ1-2; perhaps TRBD1 as D (6 bases). V was shortened by 0 bases and J by 3 bases, with 17 bases between the two germline ends. The CDR3 totals 17 residues. Germline CDR1 and CDR2: MGHRA and YSYEKL. In nucleotides, the CDR3 is TGCGCCAGCAGCCAAGATCGAATCGGGGGCGCTTACTATGGCTACACCTTC. Protein: CASSQDRIGGAYYGYTF.

The chain uses TRBV20-1 and TRBJ2-1; 11 bases line up with TRBD2. Germline CDR1 reads DFQATT; CDR2 reads SNEGSKA (reference sequence). Trimming removed 6 bases from V and 1 base from J; junction bases left unmatched: 11. The CDR3 covers 17 residues. The CDR3 coding sequence is TGCAGTGCCACATTGACTAGCGGGAAAAGATCCTACAATGAGCAGTTCTTC. This translates into CSATLTSGKRSYNEQFF.

V is TRBV21-1 and J is TRBJ2-5; the D call of TRBD2 is as the table states it, not checked on the DNA. TRBV21-1 is an annotated pseudogene. The CDR3 totals 14 residues. CDR3 DNA: TGTGCCAGCAGCAGGGGACTCTACAAAGAGACCCAGTACTTC. It yields the protein CASSRGLYKETQYF.

In its sample, this clonotype was seen a few times. The V gene is TRBV2, the J gene TRBJ2-5; TRBD2 might be the D (6 bases). This CDR3 spans 15 amino acids. The germline V gene has CDR1 SNHLY and CDR2 FYNNEI. V was clipped by 6 bases and J by 4 bases, with 18 bases between them. The CDR3, as DNA: TGTGCCAGCAGCTGGGAGGCAGCGAAGGTAGAGACCCAGTACTTC. Translated, it gives CASSWEAAKVETQYF.